The rows below give T cell receptor beta chains drawn from one sample of a study of cytomegalovirus exposure and HLA in healthy donors. Assay used: immunoSEQ multiplex PCR; TCRdb lists only in-frame clones, some missing. The sample gives 100,000 to 140,000 clones, 81% of which show up once; approximately 2.1% is in the top ten. Input material: PBMCs. The receptors derive from a man aged 30 to 45 in good health and CMV-seronegative. Both conserved end residues are part of each CDR3. D genes are given only for firm matches. Size is omitted from some rows. Given values are once, few, many or a class for expanded clones.

d_call j_call clone_size v_call cdr3_aa cdr3_nt
TRBD2 TRBJ2-1 . TRBV11-2 CASSLVAGGPNEQFF TGTGCCAGCAGCCTAGTAGCGGGAGGGCCCAATGAGCAGTTCTTC
TRBD2 TRBJ2-7 . TRBV10-2 CAGGRGGHEQYF TGCGCCGGAGGGCGGGGGGGCCACGAGCAGTACTTC
TRBD2 TRBJ2-5 once TRBV7-2 CASSQYGTSGRAETQYF TGTGCCAGCAGCCAGTATGGGACTAGCGGGAGGGCGGAGACCCAGTACTTC
TRBD2 TRBJ2-5 . TRBV30 CAWSASGGIETQYF TGTGCCTGGAGCGCTAGCGGAGGGATAGAGACCCAGTACTTC
. TRBJ2-5 . TRBV4-1 CASSQELELTQYF TGCGCCAGCAGCCAAGAACTTGAACTGACCCAGTACTTC
. TRBJ2-1 . TRBV5-6 CASSSVQEQFF TGTGCCAGCAGCTCCGTACAGGAGCAGTTCTTC
. TRBJ2-7 . TRBV10-3 CAISDRANSYEQYF TGTGCCATCAGTGACAGGGCTAATTCATACGAGCAGTACTTC
TRBD1 TRBJ2-7 . TRBV29-1 CSVSGQRADYEQYF TGCAGCGTTTCGGGACAGCGAGCGGACTACGAGCAGTACTTC
. TRBJ1-5 . TRBV7-9 CASSLSGNQPQHF TGTGCCAGCAGCTTATCGGGGAATCAGCCCCAGCATTTT
. TRBJ2-7 . TRBV6-7 CASIQGRLEQYF TGTGCCAGCATTCAGGGCCGCCTGGAGCAGTACTTC
. TRBJ2-7 many TRBV6-5 CASSYRDSGSYEQYF TGTGCCAGCAGTTACCGGGACTCAGGCTCCTACGAGCAGTACTTC
TRBD1 TRBJ1-2 . TRBV5-4 CASSLEIGTVNYGYTF TGTGCCAGCAGCTTGGAGATTGGGACAGTCAACTATGGCTACACCTTC
TRBD1 TRBJ1-1 . TRBV5-1 CASSLWTGGVGTEAFF TGCGCCAGCAGCCTATGGACAGGGGGCGTGGGCACTGAAGCTTTCTTT
. TRBJ1-1 . TRBV28 CASSSGWKNTEAFF TGTGCCAGCAGTTCAGGATGGAAGAACACTGAAGCTTTCTTT
TRBD2 TRBJ2-5 . TRBV10-1 CASSELAGSETQYF TGCGCCAGCAGTGAGCTAGCGGGGTCGGAGACCCAGTACTTC
TRBD1 TRBJ1-2 . TRBV27 CASRPFPGQVYGYTF TGTGCCAGCAGACCCTTTCCGGGACAGGTCTATGGCTACACCTTC
TRBD2 TRBJ2-6 . TRBV4-2 CASSQGLAGGANVLTF TGTGCCAGCAGCCAAGGACTAGCGGGAGGGGCCAACGTCCTGACTTTC
. TRBJ1-1 . TRBV6-5 CASSSGGGGNTEAFF TGTGCCAGCAGTTCGGGGGGGGGTGGGAACACTGAAGCTTTCTTT
. TRBJ1-1 . TRBV29-1 CSVEGLGQRSPPRTEAFF TGCAGCGTTGAAGGGCTAGGACAACGGTCTCCCCCTCGTACAGAAGCTTTCTTT
TRBD2 TRBJ2-1 . TRBV12-5 CASGAGLAAYNEQFF TGTGCTAGTGGTGCAGGACTAGCGGCCTACAATGAGCAGTTCTTC
TRBD1 TRBJ1-2 once TRBV28 CATVPGQGYGYTF TGTGCCACCGTGCCCGGACAGGGGTATGGCTACACCTTC
. TRBJ1-1 . TRBV7-2 CASSLWAPNTEAFF TGTGCCAGCAGCCTTTGGGCCCCGAACACTGAAGCTTTCTTT
. TRBJ1-3 once TRBV11-2 CASRSPGRGSGNTIYF TGTGCCAGCAGATCTCCGGGCAGGGGCTCTGGAAACACCATATATTTT
TRBD2 TRBJ2-7 . TRBV7-6 CASSEERLAGLHEQYF TGTGCCAGCAGCGAGGAGAGACTAGCGGGGCTCCACGAGCAGTACTTC
TRBD1 TRBJ1-2 . TRBV7-8 CASSGRTGYGYTF TGTGCCAGCAGCGGACGGACAGGCTATGGCTACACCTTC
. TRBJ1-1 . TRBV4-1 CASSRATVSLAFF TGCGCCAGCAGCCGGGCCACAGTTTCGTTGGCTTTCTTT
. TRBJ1-2 . TRBV5-1 CASSVGEGYTF TGCGCCAGCAGCGTTGGAGAGGGCTACACCTTC
. TRBJ1-5 . TRBV19 CAMGGGRNQPQHF TGTGCCATGGGTGGGGGCCGCAATCAGCCCCAGCATTTT
. TRBJ2-1 . TRBV10-1 CASSRQGGGQQFF TGCGCCAGCAGCCGACAGGGAGGTGGTCAGCAGTTCTTC
TRBD1 TRBJ1-2 . TRBV5-5 CASSFGTGYGYTF TGTGCCAGCAGCTTTGGGACAGGCTATGGCTACACCTTC
. TRBJ2-6 . TRBV5-1 CASSPPAAGANVLTF TGCGCCAGCAGCCCCCCCGCGGCTGGGGCCAACGTCCTGACTTTC
. TRBJ1-2 . TRBV5-1 CASSPSGGDYGYTF TGCGCCAGCAGCCCCTCGGGGGGCGACTATGGCTACACCTTC
. TRBJ2-2 . TRBV19 CASSPDSRWELFF TGTGCCAGTAGCCCGGACAGCCGATGGGAGCTGTTTTTT
TRBD1 TRBJ2-7 . TRBV5-1 CASSPSGTGLSEQYF TGCGCCAGCAGCCCCTCCGGGACAGGGTTGTCGGAGCAGTACTTC
TRBD1 TRBJ2-7 . TRBV28 CASSLLQGQEIISEQYF TGTGCCAGCAGTTTACTACAGGGACAGGAGATAATCAGCGAGCAGTACTTC
. TRBJ1-1 . TRBV30 CAWSIPPNGRGAFF TGTGCCTGGAGTATCCCCCCTAATGGCAGGGGAGCTTTCTTT
TRBD2 TRBJ2-2 once TRBV27 CASSPGGGTGELFF TGTGCCAGCAGCCCTGGGGGGGGCACCGGGGAGCTGTTTTTT